This T cell receptor (beta chain) was obtained from a study of blood T cell repertoires in COVID-19. Study summary: There were acute and convalescent COVID-19 samples, and they came from the United States, Italy and Spain. Sources were T cells, B-cell-depleted T cells, or PBMCs; the material itself was cDNA or gDNA.

As originally analysed: Using reference gene primer amplification, nucleated cell counts were estimated. The method was immunoSEQ multiplex PCR; TCRdb's version includes in-frame clones alone and lacks a portion of them. Clonal size and the V and J genes are those of that table, whereas D and trimming came from the DNA. The profile shows 150,000 to 200,000 clones, about 81% of them singletons. The germline gives CDR1 SGHDN, CDR2 FVKESK. The CDR3 runs to 14 residues. Trimming pared 1 base from V and 10 bases from J, leaving 14 bases between. The sample consisted of peripheral blood. This TCR was sampled from a man in his sixties with active or convalescent COVID-19. The V call is TRBV14, the J call TRBJ2-1; D perhaps matches TRBD1 (6 bases). The CDR3 loop reads CASSQVRDIEEQFF. In DNA form, the CDR3 reads TGTGCCAGCAGCCAAGTAAGGGACATTGAGGAGCAGTTCTTC.